This T cell receptor (beta chain) was sequenced during a study of blood T cell repertoires in COVID-19. Across the study: Researchers got acute and convalescent COVID-19 samples from the United States, Italy and Spain. In each case, the material was cDNA or gDNA derived from T cells, B-cell-depleted T cells, or PBMCs.

In the original processing: The authors estimated nucleated cell counts from reference gene primer amplification. Some clones are missing from TCRdb's copy, which holds only in-frame ones; the method was immunoSEQ multiplex PCR. For V, J and clone size, that table is used; D and trimming come from the DNA. This repertoire shows just under 50,000 clones, 84% found once; its top ten account for 7.6%. The CDR3 extends over 15 amino acids. Looked up from germline, CDR1 is LGHNA and CDR2 is YSLEER. After removal of 0 bases from V and 4 bases from J, the junction contained 4 bases not matched to a gene. This clone was seen a handful of times.

The sample comprised peripheral blood. This rearrangement joins TRBV4-3 to TRBJ2-7, with 9 bases identical to TRBD1. This TCR was sampled from a human donor in a cohort sampled during active COVID-19. The CDR3 reads CASSQDRGTGYEQYF. CDR3 bases: TGCGCCAGCAGCCAAGACAGGGGGACAGGGTACGAGCAGTACTTC.